Listed below are T cell receptor beta chains from one sample, sequenced in a study of cytotoxic CD8 clonotypes in ibrutinib-treated CLL. This table comes from immunoSEQ multiplex PCR, and its TCRdb copy is limited to in-frame clones, with some not included. The profile shows 200,000 to 250,000 clones, more than 75% of them singletons. The material sequenced was PBMCs, taken after 12 months of ibrutinib treatment. The receptors stem from a human donor with chronic lymphocytic leukemia. Each CDR3 is given without its conserved first and last residue.

J gene	V gene	CDR3 protein
TRBJ1-1	TRBV18	ASSPTPRGTEAF
TRBJ2-7	TRBV29-1	SVQPTGNEQY
TRBJ1-1	TRBV10-3	ATQRDTEAF
TRBJ2-1	TRBV4-2	ASSQRLAGEYNEQF
TRBJ2-7	TRBV18	ATSPRGESYEQY
TRBJ2-5	TRBV7-6	ASTPFRDRGAETQY
TRBJ2-1	TRBV27	ASSAFRVYNEQF
TRBJ1-1	TRBV6-1	ASRENTEAF
TRBJ1-1	TRBV5-1	ASSLEAGSTEAF
TRBJ2-7	TRBV28	ASSLAQTSGPYEQY
TRBJ2-1	TRBV7-9	ASSLTRDRNEQF
TRBJ2-7	TRBV9	ASSVAPGGMYEQY
TRBJ2-5	TRBV4-1	ASSQDWVGGEETQY
TRBJ2-5	TRBV5-1	ASSLGSAGETQY
TRBJ1-5	TRBV4-1	ASSARTGGSNQPQH
TRBJ1-5	TRBV2	ASSPPPDGNQPQH
TRBJ2-7	TRBV29-1	SVELEAGELYEQY
TRBJ1-5	TRBV27	ASSLHGQGEQPQH
TRBJ2-7	TRBV30	AWRRREGRSYEQY
TRBJ1-1	TRBV9	ASSATSGQLEAF
TRBJ2-3	TRBV19	ASSTTGGEADTQY
TRBJ1-2	TRBV20-1	SARENYGYT
TRBJ2-7	TRBV6-5	ASRPTSGSEQY
TRBJ2-1	TRBV7-9	ASSPRPNEQF
TRBJ1-1	TRBV10-1	ASGAGGGSDTEAF
TRBJ1-2	TRBV4-1	ASSQLPTGIYGYT
TRBJ2-1	TRBV5-1	ASSLLTRDRGYNEQF
TRBJ2-3	TRBV10-3	AITRGGTDTQY
TRBJ2-3	TRBV19	ASSTGRRVGDTQY
TRBJ2-5	TRBV7-8	ASSLVASGYQETQY
TRBJ2-7	TRBV19	ASSIESGIRYEQY
TRBJ2-7	TRBV28	ASSSITRGGSGYEQY
TRBJ2-1	TRBV4-1	ASSHPGLAGTTNEQF
TRBJ1-2	TRBV4-2	ASSQDWRDYGYT
TRBJ2-7	TRBV27	ASSPLGQGRYEQY
TRBJ1-6	TRBV5-6	ASSLGFPNSPLH
TRBJ2-5	TRBV23-1	ASPTRVAEQETQY
TRBJ2-1	TRBV5-1	ASSLSTGDYNEQF
TRBJ2-1	TRBV28	ASPKSGSSYNEQF
TRBJ1-5	TRBV7-2	ASKTGGNQPQH
TRBJ2-3	TRBV2	ASIRSATDTQY
TRBJ2-1	TRBV7-8	ASSDDPGDRGGDEQF
TRBJ1-1	TRBV11-2	ASSLEQGLTEAF